The clone carrying this T cell receptor (beta chain) showed up many times. The ends lost 1 base at V and 2 bases at J; junction bases unmatched: 7. This CDR3 comprises 17 residues. CDR1 LGHNA and CDR2 YSLEER come from the germline V gene. TCRdb itself ran the RT-PCR reads through MiXCR, one entry per CDR3 protein. The sample comprises more than 600,000 distinct CDR3 sequences, 13% to 15% of which are singletons, and about 3.9% rests with the top ten. Sequenced: memory CD4+ T cells from blood. This TCR derives from a female donor in good health, serving as a healthy control. The chain joins TRBV4-3 to TRBJ2-3, with 9 bases aligning to TRBD2. The CDR3 loop reads CASSQGSSGITTDTQYF. CDR3 DNA sequence: TGCGCCAGCAGCCAAGGGTCTAGCGGGATCACCACAGATACGCAGTATTTT.